The 31 T cell receptor beta chains presented below share a single source sample, sequenced in a study of cytomegalovirus exposure and HLA in healthy donors. PCR used 60 Vbeta primers and 13 Jbeta primers. The assay was immunoSEQ multiplex PCR, and TCRdb's table has in-frame clones only and misses some. The data hold 90,000 to 110,000 clones, with 13% to 15% observed a single time. Sample: PBMCs. The receptors here all came from a female donor in good health and CMV-seronegative.

This clone has a handful of counts. The rearrangement joins TRBV7-9 to TRBJ1-5; TRBD1 agrees at 9 bases. Germline V lookup: CDR1 SEHNR, CDR2 FQNEAQ (reference sequence). The V gene end was trimmed by 5 bases and the J gene end by 6 bases; junction bases not matched to a gene: 2. The CDR3 spans 13 residues. The CDR3 DNA reads TGTGCCAGCAGCCAACAGGGGGCTCAGCCCCAGCATTTT. Encoded protein: CASSQQGAQPQHF. The complete variable domain, with remaining parts taken from reference TRBV7-9 and TRBJ1-5, reads DTGVSQNPRHKITKRGQNVTFRCDPISEHNRLYWYRQTLGQGPEFLTYFQNEAQLEKSRLLSDRFSAERPKGSFSTLEIQRTEQGDSAMYLCASSQQGAQPQHFGDGTRLSIL.

This clone was recorded a few times. The gene calls are TRBV15 and TRBJ2-4; 8 bases match TRBD1. Germline loops: CDR1 LNHNV, CDR2 YYDKDF (reference sequence). V was pared by 0 bases and J by 7 bases, with 20 bases of the junction left unmatched. The length of the CDR3 is 20 residues. The CDR3 sequence is CATSRETSGTGFSGWNIQYF. The CDR3 bases are TGTGCCACCAGCAGAGAGACTTCCGGGACAGGTTTCTCTGGATGGAACATTCAGTACTTC.

The chain links TRBV25-1 to TRBJ1-1; the D gene is possibly TRBD1 (5 bases). The CDR3 runs 16 residues. In germline, CDR1 is MGHDK, CDR2 SYGVNS. Trimming pared 1 base from V and 3 bases from J, leaving 15 bases between. The CDR3 DNA sequence: TGTGCCAGCAGTGAATTTGGGGGGGGGAAGGACACTGAAGCTTTCTTT. It translates to CASSEFGGGKDTEAFF.

The chain joins TRBV9 to TRBJ1-4, with 9 positions matching TRBD1. The V segment lost 3 bases and the J segment 7 bases; nucleotides outside the gene matches: 7. Germline assignment: CDR1 SGDLS and CDR2 YYNGEE. The CDR3 is 15 residues long. CDR3 loop: CASSAGQGSSEKLFF. CDR3 in DNA: TGTGCCAGCAGCGCTGGACAGGGGTCGAGTGAAAAACTGTTTTTT.

V usage is TRBV10-3 and J usage is TRBJ1-6; TRBD1 matches 7 bases. With V trimmed by 3 bases and J by 11 bases, 10 bases remained unmatched. The CDR3 covers 15 residues. Germline V gene sequence: CDR1 ENHRY, CDR2 SYGVKD. The CDR3 loop is CAISDGRQGKTPLHF. CDR3 DNA sequence: TGTGCCATCAGTGACGGGCGACAGGGAAAAACACCCCTCCACTTT.

This clone was seen more than once but under ten times. The chain has TRBV7-3 and TRBJ1-3, with TRBD1 identical over 8 bases. V dropped 2 bases and J dropped 0; count of bases not matched to a gene: 3. Germline assignment: CDR1 SGHTA and CDR2 FQGTGA. This CDR3 spans 16 amino acids. The CDR3 coding sequence is TGTGCCAGCAGCTTATCCGGGACAGGCTCTGGAAACACCATATATTTT. Amino acids: CASSLSGTGSGNTIYF. Full variable domain (rest looked up from reference TRBV7-3 and TRBJ1-3): GAGVSQTPSNKVTEKGKYVELRCDPISGHTALYWYRQSLGQGPEFLIYFQGTGAADDSGLPNDRFFAVRPEGSVSTLKIQRTERGDSAVYLCASSLSGTGSGNTIYFGEGSWLTVV.

This clone has only a few counts. The rearrangement joins TRBV2 to TRBJ1-1; D remains ambiguous. The germline CDR1 and CDR2 sequences are SNHLY and FYNNEI. The CDR3 is 12 residues long. V lost 4 bases, J lost 3 bases, and 6 bases lay in between. The CDR3 nucleotides read TGTGCCAGCAGTGGGGAGTACACTGAAGCTTTCTTT. It codes for CASSGEYTEAFF.

This clone showed up just a few times. The chain joins TRBV19 to TRBJ1-5, with 7 bases aligning to TRBD1. Germline V gene sequence: CDR1 LNHDA, CDR2 SQIVND (reference sequence). V was clipped by 8 bases and J by 5 bases; unmatched bases: 15. This CDR3 region has 16 residues. As DNA, the CDR3 is TGTGCCAGTCTTTTTAAAGGGGGCCTGTCCGATCAGCCCCAGCATTTT. Protein product: CASLFKGGLSDQPQHF.

This clone was detected a few times. The chain has TRBV5-4 and TRBJ2-3; TRBD2 matches 7 bases. V was pared by 0 bases and J by 3 bases, with 4 bases of the junction left unmatched. The CDR3 runs 15 residues. Germline V gene sequence: CDR1 SGHNT, CDR2 YYREEE (reference sequence). The DNA of the CDR3 is TGTGCCAGCAGCTTGGAGGGCGGGAGAACAGATACGCAGTATTTT. The encoded protein is CASSLEGGRTDTQYF.

CDR3 residues: CAISSTGGTSNQPQHF. CDR3 bases: TGTGCCATCAGTTCGACAGGGGGCACTAGCAATCAGCCCCAGCATTTT. The chain carries TRBV10-3 and TRBJ1-5; 10 bases agree with TRBD1. Germline loops: CDR1 ENHRY, CDR2 SYGVKD. The CDR3 consists of 16 residues. V shed 5 bases, J shed 0 bases, and the junction held 4 bases outside the gene matches.

This clone has only a few counts. The CDR3 loop reads CASSYSREEKLFF. The CDR3 coding sequence is TGTGCCAGCAGTTACTCGAGGGAGGAAAAACTGTTTTTT. The chain combines TRBV6-6 with TRBJ1-4; D unresolved. From germline, CDR1 is MNHNY and CDR2 SVGAGI (reference sequence). CDR3 length: 13 amino acids. Trimming removed 0 bases at V and 8 bases at J, with 7 bases between.

This clone was found a few times. The J gene is TRBJ1-1, the V gene TRBV29-1; 8 positions agree with TRBD1. The junction had 9 bases not matched to a gene; V was cut back by 7 bases and J by 5 bases. Germline V CDR1 and CDR2: SQVTM, ANQGSEA. The CDR3 runs to 13 residues. DNA for the CDR3: TGCAGCGCCTCCCAGGGGGCGAGGACTGAAGCTTTCTTT. Translation: CSASQGARTEAFF. The complete variable domain, with remaining parts taken from reference TRBV29-1 and TRBJ1-1, reads SAVISQKPSRDICQRGTSLTIQCQVDSQVTMMFWYRQQPGQSLTLIATANQGSEATYESGFVIDKFPISRPNLTFSTLTVSNMSPEDSSIYLCSASQGARTEAFFGQGTRLTVV.

A note on this clone: One end of the junction varies from germline; a read error may be responsible. Additional DNA sequences in this sample encode the identical CDR3. The chain uses TRBV7-9 and TRBJ1-4; a possible D gene is TRBD1 (5 bases). The CDR3 sequence is 15 residues long. The V gene's germline CDR1 is SEHNR and CDR2 FQNEAQ (reference sequence). The CDR3: CASSPGQGPNEKLFF. CDR3 coding DNA: TGTGCCAGCAGCCCCGGCCAGGGTCCTAATGAAAAACTGTTCTTT.

This chain uses TRBV28 with TRBJ2-5, with D perhaps matching TRBD1 (6 bases). From germline, CDR1 is MDHEN and CDR2 SYDVKM. The V end lost 4 bases, the J end lost 5 bases, and 17 bases lay between the germline ends. The length of the CDR3 is 15 residues. The CDR3 DNA reads TGTGCCAGCAGTTCGGACAGCGCCAGAGCGGAGACCCAGTACTTC. It encodes CASSSDSARAETQYF.

There are a few counts of this clone. This chain uses TRBV12-2 with TRBJ2-7; the D call TRBD2 from the table was never checked on the DNA. TRBV12-2 constitutes a pseudogene. The CDR3 covers 14 residues. CDR3 sequence (DNA): TGTGCAAGTCGCTTACTAGCGGGAGTATACGAGCAGTACTTC. Its protein is CASRLLAGVYEQYF.

V and J are TRBV7-6 and TRBJ2-7; tentatively, D is TRBD1 (6 bases). The V end lost 4 bases, the J end lost 6 bases, and 19 bases lay between the germline ends. The CDR3 consists of 15 residues. Germline CDR1 and CDR2: SGHVS and FNYEAQ. CDR3 in DNA: TGTGCCAGCAGCTCCGGCAGGGGAATACAGGGCGAGCAGTACTTC. It is translated as CASSSGRGIQGEQYF.

This clone was found a few times. J is TRBJ1-1 and V is TRBV27; D not resolved. Per germline, CDR1 MNHEY and CDR2 SMNVEV (reference sequence). The germline V and J ends were trimmed by 6 bases and 7 bases, with 12 bases remaining between them. This CDR3 region has 12 residues. This CDR3 is CASSRREGEAFF. Written as DNA, the CDR3 is TGTGCCAGCAGCCGGAGGGAGGGTGAAGCTTTCTTT.

V usage is TRBV10-1 and J usage is TRBJ1-4; 7 bases agree with TRBD1. This CDR3 spans 13 amino acids. CDR1 WNHNN and CDR2 SYGVQD come from the germline V gene (reference sequence). V lost 2 bases and J lost 6; bases outside the gene matches: 0. This chain's CDR3 is CASSETGDEKLFF. CDR3 nucleotides: TGCGCCAGCAGTGAGACAGGGGATGAAAAACTGTTTTTT.

This clone was observed a handful of times. This chain joins TRBV6-1 and TRBJ2-5; 8 bases match TRBD2. Germline values: CDR1 MNHNS, CDR2 SASEGT. The CDR3 is made up of 13 amino acids. The V gene end was trimmed by 6 bases and the J gene end by 5 bases; junction bases not matched to a gene: 5. CDR3 DNA: TGTGCCAGCAGGCCGGGGGGGCACGAGACCCAGTACTTC. Translating it yields CASRPGGHETQYF.

This clone has more than one count but fewer than ten. The same CDR3 is also encoded by other DNA sequences in this sample. The rearrangement links TRBV10-2 to TRBJ1-6; the match to TRBD1 covers 7 bases. J gave up 13 bases and V 6 bases, and 6 bases lay outside the gene matches. This CDR3 has 12 residues. Germline V gene data show CDR1 as WSHSY and CDR2 as SAAADI. The CDR3 DNA sequence: TGCGCCAGCAGGCTGACAGGGAGTCCCCTCCACTTT. Its protein product is CASRLTGSPLHF.

The chain carries TRBV11-2 and TRBJ1-1; D perhaps matches TRBD1 (5 bases). The germline gives CDR1 SGHAT, CDR2 FQNNGV. Trimming shortened V by 2 bases and J by 1 base, and 8 bases separated the two germline ends. The CDR3 covers 14 residues. In DNA form, the CDR3 reads TGTGCCAGCAGCTTACAGGGTAAGAACACTGAAGCTTTCTTT. Protein sequence: CASSLQGKNTEAFF.

The chain links TRBV4-3 to TRBJ1-1; D may be TRBD1 (5 bases). The CDR3 totals 15 residues. CDR1 is LGHNA and CDR2 is YSLEER in the germline V gene. Trimming shortened V by 0 bases and J by 6 bases, and 14 bases separated the two germline ends. CDR3 residues: CASSQDAIRTPEAFF. The CDR3 DNA reads as TGCGCCAGCAGCCAAGATGCCATAAGGACACCTGAAGCTTTCTTT.

This clone appeared a few times. The chain recombines TRBV5-7 with TRBJ2-1; 8 nucleotides agree with TRBD2. Being an ORF, TRBV5-7 has a function that is uncertain. Trimming removed 0 bases from V and 3 bases from J; junction bases left unmatched: 11. The CDR3 sequence is 18 residues long. The CDR3 DNA is TGTGCCAGCAGCTTGGGGGTAGGGCGGGGGGCCTACTACAATGAGCAGTTCTTC. It encodes CASSLGVGRGAYYNEQFF.

The chain combines TRBV7-9 with TRBJ2-7; 8 nucleotides align to TRBD2. V lost 5 bases, J lost 0 bases, and 9 bases stayed unmatched. Per the germline V gene, CDR1 is SEHNR and CDR2 is FQNEAQ (reference sequence). The CDR3 has 16 residues. As DNA, the CDR3 is TGTGCCAGCAGCCAAGGACTAGCAAAGAGCTCCTACGAGCAGTACTTC. It encodes CASSQGLAKSSYEQYF.

This chain uses TRBV6-6 with TRBJ2-7; 8 positions agree with TRBD2. Germline V gene sequence: CDR1 MNHNY, CDR2 SVGAGI (reference sequence). Germline trimming cut 5 bases from V and 1 base from J; bases unmatched to any gene: 1. CDR3 length equals 13 residues. CDR3 region: CASSSGRSYEQYF. CDR3 coding DNA: TGTGCCAGCAGTAGCGGGAGATCCTACGAGCAGTACTTC.

This sequence joins TRBV5-6 and TRBJ2-5; D call uncertain. The CDR3 consists of 14 residues. The germline CDR1 and CDR2 sequences are SGHDT and YYEEEE. Trimming took 0 bases from V and 8 from J, leaving 14 bases between them. The CDR3 nucleotides are TGTGCCAGCAGCTTGGCCCGGCGGCCCCATACCCAGTACTTC. Amino acids: CASSLARRPHTQYF.

This clone has at least ten counts. This chain links TRBV18 with TRBJ2-1; D remains ambiguous. Trimming took off 1 base at V and 7 bases at J, with 8 bases between the two ends. Germline CDR1 is KGHSH and CDR2 is LQKENI. The CDR3 sequence is 13 residues long. The CDR3 is CASSPLSLNEQFF. CDR3 coding DNA: TGTGCCAGCTCACCACTGAGTTTGAATGAGCAGTTCTTC.

This clone was seen a few times. The chain has TRBV27 and TRBJ1-4; 9 positions match TRBD1. Per germline, CDR1 MNHEY and CDR2 SMNVEV (reference sequence). V dropped 5 bases and J dropped 7; count of bases not matched to a gene: 5. CDR3 length: 14 amino acids. Here the CDR3 reads CASSLDRGVEKLFF. CDR3 in DNA: TGTGCCAGCAGTCTGGACAGGGGAGTTGAAAAACTGTTTTTT. The full variable domain, in which reference TRBV27 and TRBJ1-4 provide the parts outside the CDR3, is EAQVTQNPRYLITVTGKKLTVTCSQNMNHEYMSWYRQDPGLGLRQIYYSMNVEVTDKGDVPEGYKVSRKEKRNFPLILESPSPNQTSLYFCASSLDRGVEKLFFGSGTQLSVL.

This clone appeared a few times. The chain carries TRBV7-2 and TRBJ2-1, with TRBD2 matching over 9 bases. CDR1 and CDR2 from the germline V gene are SGHTA and FQGNSA. The CDR3 has 16 amino acids. J gave up 0 bases and V 5 bases, and 5 bases lay outside the gene matches. CDR3 region: CASSSRRGGSYNEQFF. CDR3 sequence (DNA): TGTGCCAGCAGCAGCCGGCGGGGGGGCTCCTACAATGAGCAGTTCTTC.

The rearrangement uses TRBV4-1 and TRBJ1-5; D is undetermined. V was pared by 4 bases and J by 3 bases, with 13 bases between. The CDR3 spans 15 residues. Looked up from germline, CDR1 is MGHRA and CDR2 is YSYEKL. The CDR3 coding sequence is TGCGCCAGCAGCCTCCAGGATGGCTACAATCAGCCCCAGCATTTT. Translation: CASSLQDGYNQPQHF.

The chain uses TRBV30 and TRBJ1-1; TRBD1 matches 7 bases. Germline trimming cut 1 base from V and 2 bases from J; bases unmatched to any gene: 4. Germline-derived CDR1 and CDR2 are GTSNPN and SVGIG (reference sequence). The CDR3 spans 14 residues. The CDR3 coding sequence is TGTGCCTGGAGTGACAGGGGCCGAAACACTGAAGCTTTCTTT. Encoded protein: CAWSDRGRNTEAFF.